This T cell receptor beta chain was obtained from a study of blood T cell repertoires in COVID-19. The germline gives CDR1 ENHRY, CDR2 SYGVKD. The CDR3 covers 13 residues. Losses at the gene ends were 5 bases for V and 2 bases for J; bases not matched to a gene: 0. Here immunoSEQ multiplex PCR was the method, and the copy in TCRdb shows in-frame clones only, minus some. Of some 45,000 clones in the sample, 80% were seen once. V gene TRBV10-3 combines with J gene TRBJ2-7; 10 nucleotides align to TRBD2. The source material was peripheral blood. The TCR sequence derives from a man between 65 and 85 years old with acute or convalescent COVID-19. CDR3 DNA: TGTGCCATCAGTCTAGCGGGGGCCTACGAGCAGTACTTC. It specifies CAISLAGAYEQYF.